Listed here are 30 T cell receptor beta chains from one sample, sequenced in a study of T cells in Graves' hyperthyroidism and ophthalmopathy (dated by TCRdb to the late 2010s). Library prep was done by multiplex PCR. The instrument was an Illumina HiSeq 2000. TCR beta CDR3 regions were amplified from RNA transcripts. A first-round RT-PCR of the TCR CDR3 used the HTBI primer set with the Qiagen OneStep RT-PCR kit. TCRdb reran the public reads through fastp at Q25 and MiXCR, keeping productive beta chains. Duplicate CDR3 protein sequences are folded into a single record with the most common DNA and genes. Across this sample there are some 600,000 distinct CDR3 sequences, with about 43% seen only once. The leading ten clones occupy just over 8% of the sample. The specimen sequenced was peripheral blood or thyroid tissue (not recorded which). Receptors originate from a woman between 18 and 29 years old with Graves' hyperthyroidism. Donor details come from another sample of the same person, matched by shared clones.

Points on this clonotype: A single base separates this from a much larger clone, so it may be a read error. CDR3 in DNA: TGTGTCAGCAGCTCCAGGACAGGAGAGGAGACCCAGTACTTC. Translated: CVSSSRTGEETQYF. The J gene is TRBJ2-5, the V gene TRBV7-2; 7 nucleotides match TRBD1. CDR1 is SGHTA and CDR2 is FQGNSA in the germline V gene. CDR3 length: 14 residues.

This clonotype has a handful of counts. V is TRBV12-3 or TRBV12-4 and J is TRBJ1-5; D perhaps matches TRBD1 (5 bases). V lost 5 bases and J lost 4, with 9 bases in between. This CDR3 region has 13 residues. In DNA form, the CDR3 reads TGTGCCAGCAGTATGACAGCTAATCAGCCCCAGCATTTT. Its translation: CASSMTANQPQHF.

The sample holds many counts of this clonotype. The chain joins TRBV2 to TRBJ2-5, with D uncertain. This CDR3 is 14 amino acids long. CDR1 SNHLY and CDR2 FYNNEI come from the germline V gene. Trimming cost V 6 bases and J 0 bases, with 11 bases left between them. CDR3 nucleotide sequence: TGTGCCAGCAGACCCGACACCAACCAAGAGACCCAGTACTTC. It specifies CASRPDTNQETQYF.

This clonotype was detected ten times or more. The chain uses TRBV20-1 and TRBJ2-5, with D uncertain. The CDR3 loop spans 13 amino acids. Germline lookup yields CDR1 DFQATT and CDR2 SNEGSKA (reference sequence). V was shortened by 6 bases and J by 1 base, with 12 bases between the two germline ends. The CDR3 DNA reads as TGCAGTGCAGCGTCCGGCCTCCAAGAGACCCAGTACTTC. Translation: CSAASGLQETQYF.

This clonotype was detected only a few times. This chain links TRBV29-1 with TRBJ1-4; a weak D match, TRBD1 (5 bases). The V gene's germline CDR1 is SQVTM and CDR2 ANQGSEA. The CDR3 is 15 amino acids. Trimming shortened V by 2 bases and J by 0 bases, and 10 bases separated the two germline ends. The CDR3 here is CSVETGGATNEKLFF. The CDR3 nucleotides read TGCAGCGTTGAAACGGGGGGGGCAACTAATGAAAAACTGTTTTTT.

This clonotype was counted many times. The V and J genes are TRBV9 and TRBJ1-3; D is possibly TRBD1 (5 bases). Germline V CDR1 and CDR2: SGDLS, YYNGEE. Trimming cost V 2 bases and J 0 bases, with 9 bases left between them. This CDR3 spans 15 amino acids. CDR3 sequence (DNA): TGTGCCAGCAGCGTGGGACGGTACTCTGGAAACACCATATATTTT. Translated: CASSVGRYSGNTIYF. Variable domain in full (rest from reference TRBV9 and TRBJ1-3): DSGVTQTPKHLITATGQRVTLRCSPRSGDLSVYWYQQSLDQGLQFLIQYYNGEERAKGNILERFSAQQFPDLHSELNLSSLELGDSALYFCASSVGRYSGNTIYFGEGSWLTVV.

This clonotype was observed a handful of times. The chain joins TRBV25-1 to TRBJ1-2, with 7 bases that match TRBD1. After removal of 2 bases from V and 5 bases from J, the junction contained 11 bases not matched to a gene. This CDR3 is 16 amino acids long. Germline lookup yields CDR1 MGHDK and CDR2 SYGVNS. CDR3 protein: CASSEPLAGQTYGYTF. The CDR3 nucleotides are TGTGCCAGCAGTGAACCGTTGGCGGGACAGACGTATGGCTACACCTTC.

Concerning this clonotype itself: Its ends do not fully match the called genes, so a read error is possible. The CDR3 loop is CAISEVQGDTEAF. In DNA form, the CDR3 reads TGTGCCATCAGTGAAGTTCAGGGGGACACTGAAGCTTTC. This rearrangement joins TRBV10-3 to TRBJ2-6; 7 positions agree with TRBD1. The CDR3 loop spans 13 amino acids. Per germline, CDR1 ENHRY and CDR2 SYGVKD.

This clonotype was counted many times. The genes are TRBV10-3 and TRBJ1-2; D is undetermined. From germline, CDR1 is ENHRY and CDR2 SYGVKD. The CDR3 consists of 14 residues. V was trimmed by 6 bases and J by 2 bases, leaving 13 bases between them. CDR3 residues: CAISSPTINYGYTF. The CDR3 DNA reads TGTGCCATCAGCTCCCCGACAATCAACTATGGCTACACCTTC.

In its sample, this clonotype was seen many times. The chain couples TRBV20-1 to TRBJ1-1, with D maybe TRBD1 (5 bases). The CDR3 sequence is 13 residues long. Trimming took off 3 bases at V and 4 bases at J, with 12 bases between the two ends. The germline gives CDR1 DFQATT, CDR2 SNEGSKA (reference sequence). The CDR3 DNA reads TGCAGTGCTAGCGCCAGGGTGTTCACTGAAGCTTTCTTT. It specifies CSASARVFTEAFF.

This clonotype appeared once. V and J are TRBV24-1 and TRBJ1-3; D is undetermined. This CDR3 is built from 15 residues. Germline loops: CDR1 KGHDR, CDR2 SFDVKD. Trimming removed 4 bases at V and 4 bases at J, with 13 bases between. The CDR3 region has the DNA TGTGCCACCAGTGACCCCCGGACGCGCGGAAACACCATATATTTT. Translation: CATSDPRTRGNTIYF.

There are many counts of this clonotype. The V call is TRBV24-1, the J call TRBJ2-7; either TRBD1 or TRBD2 may supply D (5 bases each). V was clipped by 2 bases and J by 6 bases, with 16 bases between them. The length of the CDR3 is 15 residues. Germline V gene data show CDR1 as KGHDR and CDR2 as SFDVKD. CDR3 in amino acids: CATSDSATGTFEQYF. CDR3 coding DNA: TGTGCCACCAGTGATTCCGCCACGGGGACCTTCGAGCAGTACTTC.

This clonotype was observed at least ten times. V gene TRBV2 combines with J gene TRBJ1-2, with D possibly being TRBD1 (5 bases). CDR1 and CDR2 from the germline V gene are SNHLY and FYNNEI. Trimming shortened V by 5 bases and J by 7 bases, and 14 bases separated the two germline ends. The CDR3 runs 13 residues. In DNA form, the CDR3 reads TGTGCCAGCAGTTTGACAGACCAGTTTGGCTACACCTTC. Translating gives CASSLTDQFGYTF.

The chain joins TRBV10-2 to TRBJ1-2; D is possibly TRBD1 (5 bases). There are 14 residues in the CDR3. Trimming removed 7 bases from V and 8 bases from J, with 20 bases in between. CDR1 is WSHSY and CDR2 is SAAADI in the germline V gene. The CDR3 loop reads CASKSSSSRGGYTF. Here the CDR3 DNA reads TGCGCCAGCAAGAGTTCATCCAGTAGGGGCGGCTACACCTTC.

This clonotype was counted ten times or more. The J gene is TRBJ1-6, the V gene TRBV2; D is ambiguous. The CDR3 totals 14 residues. V lost 3 bases, J lost 9 bases, and 12 bases lay in between. Looked up from germline, CDR1 is SNHLY and CDR2 is FYNNEI. CDR3 nucleotide sequence: TGTGCCAGCAGTGAGCTGGGGAGCGGTTCACCCCTCCACTTT. It codes for CASSELGSGSPLHF.

A few counts support this clonotype. The gene calls are TRBV20-1 and TRBJ1-1; 7 bases align to TRBD1. V was pared by 2 bases and J by 0 bases, with 6 bases of the junction left unmatched. This CDR3 is built from 15 residues. Germline V gene data show CDR1 as DFQATT and CDR2 as SNEGSKA (reference sequence). The CDR3 DNA follows: TGCAGTGCTAGACCTGGACAGGTGATGAACACTGAAGCTTTCTTT. It codes for CSARPGQVMNTEAFF.

This clonotype was counted only a few times. This sequence joins TRBV7-2 and TRBJ2-5, with 7 nucleotides matching TRBD2. The germline V gene encodes CDR1 SGHTA and CDR2 FQGNSA. The CDR3 length is 17 residues. The trim removed 5 bases at V and 2 bases at J, leaving 14 bases unmatched. In DNA form, the CDR3 reads TGTGCCAGCAGCCCCATCAAAGTGCGGGAGAGGCAAGAGACCCAGTACTTC. Residues: CASSPIKVRERQETQYF.

The genes are TRBV9 and TRBJ1-1; D is unclear. CDR1 SGDLS and CDR2 YYNGEE come from the germline V gene. Trimming removed 0 bases at V and 3 bases at J, with 9 bases between. CDR3 length: 14 residues. The CDR3 loop reads CASSVVPVDTEAFF. CDR3 bases: TGTGCCAGCAGCGTAGTTCCGGTTGACACTGAAGCTTTCTTT. Variable domain in full (rest from reference TRBV9 and TRBJ1-1): DSGVTQTPKHLITATGQRVTLRCSPRSGDLSVYWYQQSLDQGLQFLIQYYNGEERAKGNILERFSAQQFPDLHSELNLSSLELGDSALYFCASSVVPVDTEAFFGQGTRLTVV.

This clonotype has a handful of counts. A junction boundary mismatches the germline segment, possibly from a read error. The J gene is TRBJ1-1, the V gene TRBV5-1; 7 bases match TRBD1. In germline, CDR1 is SGHRS, CDR2 YFSETQ. CDR3 size: 15 residues. CDR3 nucleotides: TGTGCCAGCAGCTTGGGACAGATAACTAACACTGAAGCTTTCTTT. Translating it yields CASSLGQITNTEAFF.

This clonotype appeared many times. This rearrangement joins TRBV6-5 to TRBJ1-5; maybe TRBD1 (5 bases). The germline V gene has CDR1 MNHEY and CDR2 SVGAGI. V lost 9 bases, J lost 1 base, and 13 bases lay in between. This CDR3 is built from 14 residues. The CDR3 reads CASNPGLSNQPQHF. The CDR3 DNA is TGTGCCAGTAACCCAGGGCTGAGCAATCAGCCCCAGCATTTT.

The V gene is TRBV24-1, the J gene TRBJ1-2, with TRBD1 matching 8 bases. This CDR3 comprises 15 residues. Per germline, CDR1 KGHDR and CDR2 SFDVKD. After removal of 9 bases from V and 4 bases from J, the junction contained 12 bases not matched to a gene. Here the CDR3 DNA reads TGTGCCACCCCTCCTAGGACAGGGTGGGGCTATGGCTACACCTTC. It encodes CATPPRTGWGYGYTF.

The sample holds a few counts of this clonotype. J is TRBJ2-5 and V is TRBV12-3 or TRBV12-4; D perhaps matches TRBD1 (6 bases). Trimming shortened V by 4 bases and J by 1 base, and 10 bases separated the two germline ends. This CDR3 comprises 14 residues. CDR3 sequence reads: CASSYRTVQETQYF. CDR3 in DNA: TGTGCCAGCAGTTACCGGACAGTCCAAGAGACCCAGTACTTC.

This clonotype was found once. Mismatch with germline at one junction end may stem from a read error. The chain combines TRBV7-2 with TRBJ1-1, with 11 positions matching TRBD1. The CDR3 is 13 residues long. In germline, CDR1 is SGHTA, CDR2 FQGNSA. The CDR3 here is CANSLGQGAEAFF. CDR3 sequence (DNA): TGTGCCAACAGCTTGGGACAGGGGGCTGAAGCTTTCTTT.

Of note for this clonotype: The junction and the germline gene differ at one end; a read error may be behind it. This chain links TRBV11-1 with TRBJ1-1, with D possibly TRBD1 on 6 matching bases. CDR3 length: 16 amino acids. Per the germline V gene, CDR1 is SGHAT and CDR2 is FQDESV (reference sequence). CDR3: CASSPTGGSSNTEAFF. In nucleotides, the CDR3 is TGCGCCAGCAGCCCTACGGGGGGCTCTTCAAACACTGAAGCTTTCTTT.

This clonotype has ten or more counts. The chain couples TRBV13 to TRBJ1-2; maybe TRBD1 (6 bases). The V end lost 4 bases, the J end lost 7 bases, and 13 bases lay between the germline ends. This CDR3 comprises 13 residues. CDR1 PRHDT and CDR2 FYEKMQ come from the germline V gene (reference sequence). The CDR3 loop reads CASSSQGTGGYTF. The CDR3 DNA sequence: TGTGCCAGCAGCTCACAGGGTACCGGTGGCTACACCTTC.

The V and J genes are TRBV2 and TRBJ1-6; a possible D gene is TRBD1 (6 bases). The germline gives CDR1 SNHLY, CDR2 FYNNEI. The CDR3 has 13 residues. Trimming removed 6 bases at V and 13 bases at J, with 16 bases between. DNA for the CDR3: TGTGCCAGCAGGCATAGGGGGGGATCCCCCCTCCACTTT. This gives the protein CASRHRGGSPLHF.

The chain links TRBV20-1 to TRBJ2-7; D possibly corresponds to TRBD2 (6 bases). The CDR3 extends over 12 amino acids. With 2 bases removed from V and 3 bases from J, the gap between germline ends came to 8 bases. Germline lookup yields CDR1 DFQATT and CDR2 SNEGSKA (reference sequence). This chain's CDR3 is CSARRGIYEQYF. The DNA of the CDR3 is TGCAGTGCTAGACGGGGGATCTACGAGCAGTACTTC.

This chain uses TRBV11-2 with TRBJ2-7; D gene unclear. The V end was cut by 5 bases, the J end by 4 bases, with 9 bases between. Germline assignment: CDR1 SGHAT and CDR2 FQNNGV. The CDR3 length is 12 residues. CDR3 residues: CASSHAFYEQYF. The CDR3 coding sequence is TGTGCCAGCAGCCATGCTTTTTACGAGCAGTACTTC.

This clonotype was observed a few times. This chain joins TRBV7-9 and TRBJ2-7; TRBD2 matches at 11 bases. The germline V gene has CDR1 SEHNR and CDR2 FQNEAQ (reference sequence). Unmatched junction bases numbered 12, after V lost 8 bases and J lost 6 bases. CDR3 length: 15 amino acids. The CDR3 DNA is TGTGCCAGCCACCAAGGGACTAGCGGCTCTCGCGAGCAGTACTTC. This codes for CASHQGTSGSREQYF.

Ten or more counts support this clonotype. The chain couples TRBV7-9 to TRBJ2-7; D possibly corresponds to TRBD2 (5 bases). This CDR3 has 12 residues. V lost 11 bases to trimming and J lost 6 bases, with 17 bases between them. Germline V gene sequence: CDR1 SEHNR, CDR2 FQNEAQ (reference sequence). The CDR3 loop reads CAGGMSAGEQYF. The CDR3, as DNA: TGTGCCGGTGGGATGTCTGCGGGCGAGCAGTACTTC.